The 16 T cell receptor beta chains presented below share a single source sample, sequenced in a study of cytomegalovirus exposure and HLA in healthy donors. Amplification used 60 Vbeta primers and 13 Jbeta primers. TCRdb's copy holds only in-frame clones and misses some; the assay was immunoSEQ multiplex PCR. The top ten hold approximately 2.5% of the sample, which has roughly 160,000 clones, around 69% seen once. The specimen sequenced was PBMCs. These TCRs come from a woman in her twenties or thirties in good health and CMV-seronegative.

There are a few counts of this clone. V usage is TRBV7-3 and J usage is TRBJ2-3, with 8 bases aligning to TRBD1. Germline CDR1 is SGHTA and CDR2 is FQGTGA. The length of the CDR3 is 16 residues. V was clipped by 3 bases and J by 0 bases; unmatched bases: 5. CDR3: CASSFRTGTSTDTQYF. In nucleotides, the CDR3 is TGTGCCAGCAGCTTCCGGACAGGGACTAGCACAGATACGCAGTATTTT.

This clone showed up just a few times. V usage is TRBV5-6 and J usage is TRBJ2-2, with D possibly TRBD2 on 5 matching bases. This CDR3 spans 15 amino acids. V was cut by 2 bases and J by 0 bases, with 8 bases left in between. Germline V lookup: CDR1 SGHDT, CDR2 YYEEEE. The CDR3 DNA reads as TGTGCCAGCAGCTTTGGAGGACCGAACACCGGGGAGCTGTTTTTT. Residues: CASSFGGPNTGELFF.

This chain links TRBV18 with TRBJ2-5; no clear D. Germline lookup yields CDR1 KGHSH and CDR2 LQKENI. Deletions cut 2 bases from V and 0 bases from J, with 4 bases between. The length of the CDR3 is 13 residues. The CDR3 here is CASSPYYQETQYF. The CDR3 coding sequence is TGTGCCAGCTCACCATACTACCAAGAGACCCAGTACTTC.

V is TRBV28 and J is TRBJ1-6; the D gene is possibly TRBD1 (6 bases). CDR3 length: 16 amino acids. The germline CDR1 and CDR2 sequences are MDHEN and SYDVKM. Trimming removed 1 base from V and 10 bases from J, with 17 bases in between. CDR3 sequence (DNA): TGTGCCAGCAGTTTATTACAGGGTGGGTTGAAGTCACCCCTCCACTTT. Translated: CASSLLQGGLKSPLHF.

V usage is TRBV19 and J usage is TRBJ1-3, with 8 positions matching TRBD1. Germline loops: CDR1 LNHDA, CDR2 SQIVND (reference sequence). J lost 8 bases, V lost 6 bases, and 6 bases had no gene match. The CDR3 is made up of 13 amino acids. The CDR3 spells CASRDRAADTIYF. In nucleotides, the CDR3 is TGTGCCAGTAGGGACAGGGCTGCGGACACCATATATTTT.

In nucleotides, the CDR3 is TGTGCCAGTAGTATAGATCTGGCTAGCTCCTACGAGCAGTACTTC. It encodes CASSIDLASSYEQYF. This chain joins TRBV19 and TRBJ2-7; no firm D call. V lost 0 bases, J lost 0 bases, and 9 bases lay in between. Germline V lookup: CDR1 LNHDA, CDR2 SQIVND (reference sequence). The CDR3 consists of 15 residues.

The V and J genes are TRBV28 and TRBJ2-5; D is perhaps TRBD1 (6 bases). The germline V and J ends were trimmed by 6 bases and 1 base, with 18 bases remaining between them. CDR1 is MDHEN and CDR2 is SYDVKM in the germline V gene. This CDR3 comprises 16 residues. The CDR3: CASRDVQDSFQETQYF. As DNA, the CDR3 is TGTGCCAGCAGAGACGTCCAGGACAGCTTCCAAGAGACCCAGTACTTC.

V usage is TRBV28 and J usage is TRBJ2-1; TRBD2 aligns across 8 bases. The germline gives CDR1 MDHEN, CDR2 SYDVKM. V shed 5 bases, J shed 3 bases, and the junction held 6 bases outside the gene matches. The length of the CDR3 is 15 residues. The CDR3 coding sequence is TGTGCCAGCAGTCCCCCGGGGGGGGGCTACAATGAGCAGTTCTTC. Translated, it gives CASSPPGGGYNEQFF.

In the case of this clone: The same CDR3 arises from other DNA sequences in this sample as well. This chain joins TRBV19 and TRBJ2-2, with a weak D call TRBD1 (6 bases). This CDR3 comprises 14 residues. The germline V and J ends were trimmed by 3 bases and 1 base, with 6 bases remaining between them. Germline loops: CDR1 LNHDA, CDR2 SQIVND (reference sequence). This chain's CDR3 is CASSIRGNTGELFF. The CDR3 coding sequence is TGTGCCAGTAGTATCAGGGGGAACACCGGGGAGCTGTTTTTT.

V and J are TRBV5-4 and TRBJ2-3; D possibly corresponds to TRBD2 (5 bases). With 4 bases removed from V and 0 bases from J, the gap between germline ends came to 12 bases. Germline assignment: CDR1 SGHNT and CDR2 YYREEE (reference sequence). This CDR3 has 15 residues. The CDR3 DNA is TGTGCCAGCAGCGGTCGGGAACCTAGCACAGATACGCAGTATTTT. It codes for CASSGREPSTDTQYF.

There are a few counts of this clone. The chain combines TRBV27 with TRBJ1-6; D perhaps matches TRBD1 (5 bases). V lost 6 bases and J lost 9, with 12 bases in between. Germline-derived CDR1 and CDR2 are MNHEY and SMNVEV (reference sequence). The CDR3 totals 13 residues. DNA for the CDR3: TGTGCCAGCAGCCTTGGAGGGACTTCACCCCTCCACTTT. Translated, it gives CASSLGGTSPLHF.

The chain couples TRBV28 to TRBJ1-6, with 7 bases aligning to TRBD1. Unmatched junction bases numbered 5, after V lost 4 bases and J lost 5 bases. The CDR3 is 15 residues long. CDR1 is MDHEN and CDR2 is SYDVKM in the germline V gene. The DNA of the CDR3 is TGTGCCAGCAGTTCGGGACAGCAAGATAATTCACCCCTCCACTTT. As protein: CASSSGQQDNSPLHF.

The chain links TRBV19 to TRBJ2-6; 7 nucleotides match TRBD1. The CDR3 extends over 15 amino acids. The germline V gene encodes CDR1 LNHDA and CDR2 SQIVND (reference sequence). J lost 2 bases, V lost 4 bases, and 2 bases had no gene match. This CDR3 is CASSTQGAGANVLTF. The CDR3 DNA reads as TGTGCCAGTAGTACTCAGGGGGCTGGGGCCAACGTCCTGACTTTC.

This chain joins TRBV2 and TRBJ2-7, with D possibly matching TRBD1 (5 bases). This CDR3 is 13 amino acids long. From germline, CDR1 is SNHLY and CDR2 FYNNEI. V shed 9 bases and J shed 5 bases, with 17 bases lying between them. The CDR3 here is CASSIQGGHEQYF. In DNA, the CDR3 is TGTGCCAGTTCAATTCAGGGTGGGCACGAGCAGTACTTC.

The V and J genes are TRBV4-3 and TRBJ2-7; D is undetermined. Between the trimmed V and J ends, which lost 1 base and 4 bases, there was a span of 14 bases. The germline V gene encodes CDR1 LGHNA and CDR2 YSLEER. The CDR3 contains 15 residues. CDR3: CASSQGYLPSYEQYF. The CDR3 DNA reads as TGCGCCAGCAGCCAAGGGTATCTACCTTCTTACGAGCAGTACTTC.

Worth noting for this clone: Compared with germline, one end of the junction differs, possibly owing to a read error. The chain links TRBV7-7 to TRBJ2-7; TRBD1 is a possible D gene (6 bases). Per germline, CDR1 SSHAT and CDR2 FNYEAQ (reference sequence). The CDR3 has 14 residues. The CDR3 reads CASSEGVQGYEQYF. The CDR3 region has the DNA TGTGCTAGCAGCGAGGGGGTTCAGGGCTACGAGCAGTACTTC. Full variable domain (outside the CDR3, taken from reference TRBV7-7 and TRBJ2-7): GAGVSQSPRYKVTKRGQDVTLRCDPISSHATLYWYQQALGQGPEFLTYFNYEAQPDKSGLPSDRFSAERPEGSISTLTIQRTEQRDSAMYRCASSEGVQGYEQYFGPGTRLTVT.